What follows describes a single T cell receptor beta chain. Antigen: not known. Sequencing was performed with immunoSEQ multiplex PCR; in TCRdb, only in-frame clones are kept and a portion is missing. The sample includes 85,000 to 130,000 clones, about 88% of them seen just once. The data are from a study of cytomegalovirus exposure and HLA in healthy donors. The study, taken as a whole, reports: Three chains linked to CMV were shown in vitro to be specific for CMV antigens.

The CDR3 length is 15 residues. Germline CDR1 LNHDA, CDR2 SQIVND (reference sequence). After removal of 7 bases from V and 2 bases from J, the junction contained 10 bases not matched to a gene. The rearrangement uses TRBV19 and TRBJ1-2; 7 nucleotides align to TRBD1. Sequenced material: PBMCs. This TCR was sampled from a woman aged 18-29 years in good health and CMV-seropositive. The CDR3 spells CASKMGQRVNYGYTF. The CDR3 bases are TGTGCCAGTAAGATGGGACAGAGAGTAAACTATGGCTACACCTTC.